This T cell receptor beta chain was found in a study of T cell repertoires in cytomegalovirus infection (dated by TCRdb to between 2018 and 2021). Regarding the study in general: The peptide stimulations were aimed at well-studied HLA-B-restricted epitopes as well as recently identified HLA-C-restricted CMV epitopes, whose presentation resists viral immunomodulation. The HLA type of each donor mattered for the analysis, because public TCR beta signatures pointed to carriage of CMV infection along with the matching HLA type.

Study-wide conclusions, independent of this receptor: In both this cohort and an independent roughly 350-donor cohort, the cumulative frequency of public TCR beta family members distinguished carriers of CMV infection plus the relevant HLA type. The ex vivo response was dominated by HLA-C-restricted CMV-specific TCR beta clonotypes, which also provided the single most frequent clonotype in two of eight donors.

Sequencing instrument: Illumina HiSeq 1500. Using fastp at Q25 and MiXCR, TCRdb reprocessed the public reads and kept productive beta chains. Each CDR3 protein gets just one entry, which takes the most common genes and DNA from the rows behind it. This sample comprises approximately 100,000 distinct CDR3 sequences, under 45% of them detected only once. The ten biggest clones cover about 74% of the sample. V and J are trimmed by 10 bases and 0 bases, and the gene matches miss 10 bases of the junction. The germline V gene (reference sequence) specifies MNHEY as CDR1 and SMNVEV as CDR2. Its CDR3 holds 15 amino acids, cysteine through phenylalanine. Only the CDR3 part of the read is kept: 45 bases, read in frame from the first base. On this clonotype: Its cognate antigen has yet to be identified. The sample holds no much larger clone one base away, and base qualities are not on file.

This sample's treatment or condition label indicates: in vitro stimulation with specific CMV peptide epitopes to enrich CMV-specific T cells. The material sequenced was CD8+ T cells from cultured PBMCs, taken from culture after CMV antigen stimulation. The V and J genes are TRBV27 and TRBJ2-7; TRBD1 fits 9 bases in the junction. The sequence derives from a human donor in good health (CMV status not recorded). Some clones in this sample may be carry-over from other donors' samples. The encoded CDR3 is CATNGGTGSSYEQYF. The bases are TGTGCCACCAATGGGGGGACAGGGAGCTCCTACGAGCAGTACTTC.